Listed below are T cell receptor beta chains from one sample, sequenced in a study of T-cell memory formation after mild COVID-19. TCRdb re-called the 5' RACE reads with MiXCR, one entry per CDR3 protein. The sample shows roughly 150,000 distinct CDR3 sequences, roughly 13% of them seen only once. The sequenced sample was PBMCs or a T cell subset sorted from them (not recorded which). The receptors originated from a man between 18 and 29 years old who had mild COVID-19 (a few samples of this study predate the infection). Cell type and time point are not known. The CDR3 runs from the conserved cysteine through the conserved F or W. A D gene is named only where the DNA matches it firmly. Clone size is not always given. Where it is, it says once, few, many or a class for expanded clones.

v_gene,d_gene,j_gene,abundance,CDR3nt,CDR3aa
TRBV4-3,.,TRBJ2-6,.,TGCGCCAGCAGCCACCTGAAGGACAGCTCTGGGGCCAACGTCCTGACTTTC,CASSHLKDSSGANVLTF
TRBV7-9,TRBD1,TRBJ2-5,many,TGTGCCAGCAGCCCACAGGGGACGAAGACCCAGTACTTC,CASSPQGTKTQYF
TRBV6-1,.,TRBJ2-7,.,TGTGCCAGCAAGGACCACACGGGCTACGAGCAGTACTTC,CASKDHTGYEQYF
TRBV7-2,.,TRBJ1-6,few,TGTGCCAGCAGCCCTGAGATGGGGGTTAGTAATTCACCCCTCCACTTT,CASSPEMGVSNSPLHF
TRBV20-1,.,TRBJ1-5,.,TGCAGTGCTACAGATGGTAGCAATCAGCCCCAGCATTTT,CSATDGSNQPQHF
TRBV20-1,.,TRBJ1-2,few,TGCAGTGCTAGAGGGGGTGAAGGGGCCCTTGGCTACACCTTC,CSARGGEGALGYTF
TRBV25-1,TRBD2,TRBJ2-1,few,TGTGCCAGCAGTCGGCTAGCGGGCTACAATGAGCAGTTCTTC,CASSRLAGYNEQFF
TRBV7-9,.,TRBJ1-5,few,TGTGCCAGCAGCTCGGGGACGGCGAATCAGCCCCAGCATTTT,CASSSGTANQPQHF
TRBV2,.,TRBJ1-1,.,TGTGCCAGCCGAATACCGACTGGGTACACTGAAGCTTTCTTT,CASRIPTGYTEAFF
TRBV7-2,TRBD2,TRBJ2-5,few,TGTGCCAGCAGCGCGGGACTAGCGGTGGAGACCCAGTACTTC,CASSAGLAVETQYF
TRBV5-1,.,TRBJ2-3,few,TGCGCCAGCAGCTTGTTAGGGGACCTCACAGATACGCAGTATTTT,CASSLLGDLTDTQYF
TRBV27,.,TRBJ1-1,few,TGTGCCAGCAGTAGGAGGGGGGGGATCACTGAAGCTTTCTTT,CASSRRGGITEAFF
TRBV6-2/TRBV6-3,.,TRBJ1-5,few,TGTGCCAGCAGTCGAGCGGGCCCCCATCAGCCCCAGCATTTT,CASSRAGPHQPQHF
TRBV20-1,TRBD2,TRBJ2-7,few,TGCAGTGCCGGGAGGACTAGCGGGATCTACGAGCAGTACTTC,CSAGRTSGIYEQYF
TRBV12-3/TRBV12-4,.,TRBJ1-5,.,TGTGCCAGCAGTTTAAATATCCAGCCCCAGCATTTT,CASSLNIQPQHF
TRBV10-3,TRBD1,TRBJ2-1,few,TGTGCCATCAGTGAGTCGATAGACAGGGTCACGAACAATGAGCAGTTCTTC,CAISESIDRVTNNEQFF
TRBV5-1,.,TRBJ2-1,many,TGCGCCAGCAGCCGAGCGACAGTTAGTAGCGACAATGAGCAGTTCTTC,CASSRATVSSDNEQFF